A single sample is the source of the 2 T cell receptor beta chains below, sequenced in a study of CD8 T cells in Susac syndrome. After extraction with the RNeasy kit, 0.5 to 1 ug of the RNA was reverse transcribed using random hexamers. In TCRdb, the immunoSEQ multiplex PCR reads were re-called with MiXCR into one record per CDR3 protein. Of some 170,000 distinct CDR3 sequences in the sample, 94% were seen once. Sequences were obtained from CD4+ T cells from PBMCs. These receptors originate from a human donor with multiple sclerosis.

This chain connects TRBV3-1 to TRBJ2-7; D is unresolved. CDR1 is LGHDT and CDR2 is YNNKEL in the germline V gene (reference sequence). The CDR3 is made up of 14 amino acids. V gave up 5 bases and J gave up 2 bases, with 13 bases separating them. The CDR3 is CASSSPPVTYEQYF. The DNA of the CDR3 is TGTGCCAGCAGCTCCCCCCCGGTGACCTACGAGCAGTACTTC.

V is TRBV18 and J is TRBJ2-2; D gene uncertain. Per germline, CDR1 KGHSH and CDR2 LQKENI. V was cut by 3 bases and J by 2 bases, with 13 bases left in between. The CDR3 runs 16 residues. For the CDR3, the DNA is TGTGCCAGCTCACCCCCTGGGCGGAGCAACACCGGGGAGCTGTTTTTT. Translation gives CASSPPGRSNTGELFF.